The count of the clone carrying this T cell receptor beta chain is one. The data are from a study of cytomegalovirus exposure and HLA in healthy donors. 60 Vbeta and 13 Jbeta primers were used in PCR. TCRdb's copy holds only in-frame clones and misses some; the assay was immunoSEQ multiplex PCR. The data show 150,000 to 200,000 clones, 79% seen once. This CDR3 has 15 residues. Germline CDR1 reads KGHSH; CDR2 reads LQKENI. V lost 5 bases to trimming and J lost 1 base; unmatched junction nucleotides: 7. Input material: PBMCs. The receptor was isolated from a male donor in good health and CMV-seropositive. The chain joins TRBV18 to TRBJ2-5; TRBD1 aligns across 7 bases. The CDR3 DNA reads as TGTGCCAGCTCAACAGGGGAGTGGGTCCAAGAGACCCAGTACTTC. Its protein product is CASSTGEWVQETQYF.